These 15 T cell receptor beta chains originate from one sample sequenced in a study of prognosis after radiotherapy for stage I lung cancer. Genomic DNA was the source, and TCR beta CDR3 was amplified from it by two-round multiplex PCR. Initially, in first-round PCR, primers specific to each TRBV and TRBJ gene were used. TCRdb passed the multiplex PCR reads through MiXCR, listing each CDR3 protein once. Found here are about 26,000 distinct CDR3 sequences, roughly 40% of them singletons; the top ten hold less than 35%. Sequenced material: PBMCs, taken before or after stereotactic body radiation therapy (not recorded which). The receptors here all came from a donor at least 50 years old with non-small cell lung cancer.

A few counts support this clonotype. V is TRBV2 and J is TRBJ2-7; a weak D match, TRBD1 (5 bases). CDR3 length: 13 residues. V was shortened by 6 bases and J by 4 bases, with 13 bases between the two germline ends. The V gene's germline CDR1 is SNHLY and CDR2 FYNNEI. The CDR3 DNA is TGTGCCAGCAGGACTCAGGGATCGTACGAGCAGTACTTC. This encodes CASRTQGSYEQYF. Based on the CDR3 plus reference TRBV2 and TRBJ2-7, the full variable domain is EPEVTQTPSHQVTQMGQEVILRCVPISNHLYFYWYRQILGQKVEFLVSFYNNEISEKSEIFDDQFSVERPDGSNFTLKIRSTKLEDSAMYFCASRTQGSYEQYFGPGTRLTVT.

A remark on this clonotype: A read error is possible here, since a much larger clone lies one base away. The CDR3 is CASSPGDGLEQHF. CDR3 nucleotide sequence: TGTGCCAGCAGCCCAGGGGACGGCCTAGAGCAGCACTTC. This chain connects TRBV7-6 to TRBJ2-7; D is possibly TRBD1 (6 bases). The germline gives CDR1 SGHVS, CDR2 FNYEAQ. The CDR3 sequence is 13 residues long.

This clonotype was seen many times. The CDR3 here is CASSLLANSYEQYF. CDR3 DNA: TGTGCCAGCAGCCTCCTCGCGAATTCCTACGAGCAGTACTTC. The genes are TRBV7-9 and TRBJ2-7, with no clear D. This CDR3 contains 14 residues. Trimming took 5 bases from V and 1 from J, leaving 12 bases between them. Germline CDR1 is SEHNR and CDR2 is FQNEAQ (reference sequence).

This clonotype has a count of ten or more. The chain combines TRBV7-9 with TRBJ2-2; perhaps TRBD1 as D (6 bases). V was pared by 1 base and J by 7 bases, with 16 bases between. Germline values: CDR1 SEHNR, CDR2 FQNEAQ (reference sequence). CDR3 length: 16 amino acids. CDR3 in amino acids: CASSLGQGMVVGELFF. CDR3 coding DNA: TGTGCCAGCAGCTTAGGGCAGGGGATGGTGGTCGGGGAGCTGTTTTTT. Looking up the rest from reference TRBV7-9 and TRBJ2-2 gives the full variable domain: DTGVSQNPRHKITKRGQNVTFRCDPISEHNRLYWYRQTLGQGPEFLTYFQNEAQLEKSRLLSDRFSAERPKGSFSTLEIQRTEQGDSAMYLCASSLGQGMVVGELFFGEGSRLTVL.

This clonotype appeared a single time. A much larger clonotype is one base distant, so this may be a read error. This chain uses TRBV5-6 with TRBJ2-5; 10 nucleotides align to TRBD2. The length of the CDR3 is 18 residues. CDR1 SGHDT and CDR2 YYEEEE come from the germline V gene. CDR3: CANSLDLAGGKKLETQYF. The CDR3 nucleotides read TGTGCCAACAGCTTGGACTTAGCGGGAGGAAAAAAATTAGAGACCCAGTACTTC.

This clonotype has at least ten counts. The chain is built from TRBV3-1 and TRBJ1-2; maybe TRBD1 (6 bases). Germline values: CDR1 LGHDT, CDR2 YNNKEL (reference sequence). The length of the CDR3 is 13 residues. With 5 bases removed from V and 1 base from J, the gap between germline ends came to 8 bases. The CDR3 spells CASSSQGNYGYTF. The DNA for the CDR3 is TGTGCCAGCAGCTCACAGGGTAACTATGGCTACACCTTC.

This clonotype was seen many times. This chain joins TRBV20-1 and TRBJ2-5; 7 bases are a match to TRBD2. Germline V gene sequence: CDR1 DFQATT, CDR2 SNEGSKA (reference sequence). Trimming took 5 bases from V and 3 from J; bases not matched to a gene: 15. This CDR3 spans 16 amino acids. The CDR3 DNA follows: TGCAGTGCTCTCGGTAGGCGGGGGAGCTACGAAGAGACCCAGTACTTC. It translates to CSALGRRGSYEETQYF.

Details on this clonotype: A far larger clone is just one base off, so this is likely a read error. The genes are TRBV6-4 and TRBJ1-2; D not certain. This CDR3 has 14 amino acids. V dropped 10 bases and J dropped 10 bases, with 25 bases sitting between them. Germline V gives CDR1 MRHNA, CDR2 SNTAGT. CDR3 protein: CATFRVDKGDVYTF. The CDR3 DNA reads TGTGCCACCTTCCGGGTAGATAAGGGTGACGTCTACACCTTC.

This clonotype was seen ten or more times. This chain joins TRBV14 and TRBJ2-5; D uncertain. Trimming removed 4 bases at V and 5 bases at J, with 20 bases between. The CDR3 is 16 amino acids. Germline CDR1 and CDR2: SGHDN and FVKESK. In nucleotides, the CDR3 is TGTGCCAGCAGCCCCTTGGAAGTCGTGATCCCCGAGACCCAGTACTTC. Translated: CASSPLEVVIPETQYF.

This clonotype was found many times. The V gene is TRBV20-1, the J gene TRBJ2-7; TRBD1 might be the D (6 bases). The CDR3 sequence is 13 residues long. Trimming removed 5 bases from V and 2 bases from J, with 13 bases in between. The germline gives CDR1 DFQATT, CDR2 SNEGSKA (reference sequence). The DNA of the CDR3 is TGCAGTGCTCTGAGGGACACAGCCTACGAGCAGTACTTC. This sequence encodes CSALRDTAYEQYF.

With regard to this clonotype: Given a much more abundant clone one base away, this may be a read error. This chain joins TRBV6-2 or TRBV6-3 and TRBJ2-1; 7 bases line up with TRBD1. The J segment lost 9 bases and the V segment lost 6 bases, leaving 17 bases of the junction unmatched. This CDR3 has 16 residues. Per germline, CDR1 MNHEY and CDR2 SVGEGT. CDR3 protein: CASRPQQTVRTGEQFF. CDR3 sequence (DNA): TGTGCCAGCAGACCGCAACAGACAGTGAGGACAGGTGAGCAGTTCTTC.

This clonotype was counted many times. This may come from a read error, since a much larger clone is one base off. This rearrangement joins TRBV15 to TRBJ2-3; 9 bases are shared with TRBD2. Germline CDR1 is LNHNV and CDR2 is YYDKDF (reference sequence). The CDR3 sequence is 14 residues long. Here the CDR3 DNA reads TGTGCCACCAGCAATAGCGGGAGCACAGGTACGCAGTATTTT. It codes for CATSNSGSTGTQYF.

The rearrangement joins TRBV24-1 to TRBJ2-5; 7 positions agree with TRBD1. V lost 3 bases, J lost 4 bases, and 4 bases stayed unmatched. The CDR3 has 14 residues. CDR1 and CDR2 from the germline V gene are KGHDR and SFDVKD. In DNA form, the CDR3 reads TGTGCCACCAGTGATACCAGGGGGAGAGAGACCCAGTACTTC. This encodes CATSDTRGRETQYF.

This clonotype was found many times. The chain couples TRBV7-9 to TRBJ2-7; 10 bases align to TRBD2. J was trimmed by 4 bases and V by 10 bases; bases with no gene match: 7. The CDR3 extends over 13 amino acids. From germline, CDR1 is SEHNR and CDR2 FQNEAQ (reference sequence). CDR3 nucleotide sequence: TGTGCCACCAAAACTAGCGGGGCTTACGAGCAGTACTTC. It specifies CATKTSGAYEQYF. The variable domain in full, completed from reference TRBV7-9 and TRBJ2-7, reads DTGVSQNPRHKITKRGQNVTFRCDPISEHNRLYWYRQTLGQGPEFLTYFQNEAQLEKSRLLSDRFSAERPKGSFSTLEIQRTEQGDSAMYLCATKTSGAYEQYFGPGTRLTVT.

This clonotype showed up many times. The chain is built from TRBV2 and TRBJ1-4; D gene ambiguous. Germline V CDR1 and CDR2: SNHLY, FYNNEI. V lost 8 bases to trimming and J lost 8 bases, with 9 bases between them. CDR3 length: 11 residues. This CDR3 is CASGPREKLFF. CDR3 sequence (DNA): TGTGCCAGCGGACCACGCGAAAAACTGTTTTTT.